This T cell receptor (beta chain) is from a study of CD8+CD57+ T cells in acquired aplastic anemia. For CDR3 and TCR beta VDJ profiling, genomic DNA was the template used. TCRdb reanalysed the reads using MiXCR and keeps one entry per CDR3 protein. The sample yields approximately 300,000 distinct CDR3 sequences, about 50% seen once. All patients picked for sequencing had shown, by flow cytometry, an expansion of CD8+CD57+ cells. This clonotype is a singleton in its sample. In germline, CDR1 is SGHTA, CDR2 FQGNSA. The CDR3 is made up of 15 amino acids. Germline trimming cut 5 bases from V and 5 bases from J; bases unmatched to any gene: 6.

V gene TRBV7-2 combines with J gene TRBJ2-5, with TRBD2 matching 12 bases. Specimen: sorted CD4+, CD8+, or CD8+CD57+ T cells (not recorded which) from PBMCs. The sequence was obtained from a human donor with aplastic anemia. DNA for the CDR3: TGTGCCAGCAGCCCGCAACTAGCGGGAGGCGAGACCCAGTACTTC. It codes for CASSPQLAGGETQYF.